Each of the 26 T cell receptor beta chains below was sequenced from the same sample in a study of post-analysis software for immune sequencing data. Regarding the study as a whole: TRBV5-6, TRBV5-1 and TRBV20-1 were among five TRBV segments more frequent in patients than controls.

Their antigens are not known. The TCR beta cDNA libraries contained unique molecular identifiers. TCRdb ran MiXCR on the PCR reads and lists one entry per CDR3 protein. The table lists approximately 360,000 distinct CDR3 sequences, less than 40% of them singletons. The source material was blood. Receptor source: a girl between 5 and 17 years old with multiple sclerosis.

This clonotype was seen a few times. The chain joins TRBV5-5 to TRBJ2-5; D unclear. V lost 0 bases and J lost 1, with 7 bases in between. The length of the CDR3 is 14 residues. Germline V gene lookup returns CDR1 SGHKS and CDR2 YYEKEE (reference sequence). The CDR3 DNA follows: TGTGCCAGCAGCTTGGGCCTACCCCAAGAGACCCAGTACTTC. Protein: CASSLGLPQETQYF.

The chain employs TRBV20-1 and TRBJ2-4, with 8 positions matching TRBD2. This CDR3 spans 14 amino acids. Germline-derived CDR1 and CDR2 are DFQATT and SNEGSKA (reference sequence). V lost 8 bases and J lost 3; bases outside the gene matches: 9. This CDR3 is CSWNGGGGKNIQYF. The DNA of the CDR3 is TGCAGTTGGAACGGGGGGGGCGGCAAAAACATTCAGTACTTC.

The chain links TRBV7-8 to TRBJ2-7, with 12 nucleotides matching TRBD1. V shed 4 bases, J shed 7 bases, and the junction held 8 bases outside the gene matches. Germline V gives CDR1 SGHVS, CDR2 FQNEAQ. The CDR3 runs to 15 residues. CDR3 DNA sequence: TGTGCCAGCAGCTCGACGGGACAGGGGGCGTGGGAGCAGTACTTC. It translates to CASSSTGQGAWEQYF.

This clonotype was seen a few times. The chain combines TRBV6-6 with TRBJ2-7, with no clear D. Germline lookup yields CDR1 MNHNY and CDR2 SVGAGI (reference sequence). The V and J ends lost 2 bases and 2 bases respectively, with 7 bases between them. This CDR3 comprises 13 residues. This chain's CDR3 is CASSYTETYEQYF. The CDR3 coding sequence is TGTGCCAGCAGTTACACCGAAACCTACGAGCAGTACTTC.

This chain links TRBV12-3 or TRBV12-4 with TRBJ2-5, with 8 bases fitting TRBD1. The CDR3 has 16 residues. The V gene end was trimmed by 3 bases and the J gene end by 5 bases; junction bases not matched to a gene: 11. CDR3 protein: CASSFTRQGRKETQYF. The CDR3 DNA follows: TGTGCCAGCAGTTTCACCAGACAGGGGAGGAAGGAGACCCAGTACTTC.

The chain combines TRBV2 with TRBJ2-4, with D tentatively TRBD1 (5 bases). The tail of the sequence fits TRBJ2-7 better, so the J call may be wrong. Per germline, CDR1 SNHLY and CDR2 FYNNEI. This CDR3 has 14 residues. CDR3 amino acids: CASSEDTDSYEQYF. The CDR3 DNA follows: TGTGCCAGCAGTGAGGACACCGACTCCTACGAGCAGTACTTC.

This CDR3 reads CSAAPGLAGGRETQYF. The CDR3 DNA follows: TGCAGTGCTGCCCCCGGACTAGCGGGGGGGCGGGAGACCCAGTACTTC. The chain links TRBV20-1 to TRBJ2-5, with 15 bases aligning to TRBD2. This CDR3 region has 16 residues. Germline CDR1 and CDR2: DFQATT and SNEGSKA (reference sequence). The junction had 9 bases not matched to a gene; V was cut back by 5 bases and J by 5 bases.

This clonotype has a count of ten or more. The CDR3 nucleotides read TGTGCCAGCAAAAGGACAGGGGGGGATGGCTACACCTTC. Its translation: CASKRTGGDGYTF. This chain connects TRBV7-2 to TRBJ1-2; TRBD1 aligns across 10 bases. The CDR3 runs 13 residues. V lost 7 bases and J lost 6; bases outside the gene matches: 5. Per the germline V gene, CDR1 is SGHTA and CDR2 is FQGNSA.

J is TRBJ2-1 and V is TRBV5-4; the match to TRBD1 covers 10 bases. Germline loops: CDR1 SGHNT, CDR2 YYREEE (reference sequence). The CDR3 loop spans 15 amino acids. With 4 bases clipped from V and 4 bases from J, the junction kept 5 bases outside the gene matches. Here the CDR3 DNA reads TGTGCCAGCAGCCCCCGGGACAGGGGATACAATGAGCAGTTCTTC. Translated: CASSPRDRGYNEQFF.

This clonotype came up a few times. The chain carries TRBV7-2 and TRBJ1-4; no definite D call. V lost 5 bases and J 7 bases, leaving 11 bases between the germline ends. There are 13 residues in the CDR3. Looked up from germline, CDR1 is SGHTA and CDR2 is FQGNSA. CDR3 in DNA: TGTGCCAGCAGCCGAGCCTACAGTGAAAAACTGTTTTTT. It encodes CASSRAYSEKLFF.

V and J are TRBV7-8 and TRBJ2-2; 9 bases agree with TRBD1. In germline, CDR1 is SGHVS, CDR2 FQNEAQ. The CDR3 totals 17 residues. V gave up 4 bases and J gave up 5 bases; unmatched junction bases: 11. As DNA, the CDR3 is TGTGCCAGCAGCTCGGGACACAGGACAGGGGAGACCGGGGAGCTGTTTTTT. Encoded protein: CASSSGHRTGETGELFF.

This clonotype occurred many times. The J gene is TRBJ2-7, the V gene TRBV6-5; 12 bases fit TRBD2. The CDR3 runs to 15 residues. In germline, CDR1 is MNHEY, CDR2 SVGAGI. V shed 5 bases and J 2 bases; nucleotides not matched to a gene: 4. DNA of the CDR3: TGTGCCAGCAGTACCCCTAGCGGGGGGGCCTACGAGCAGTACTTC. It is translated as CASSTPSGGAYEQYF.

The V gene is TRBV20-1, the J gene TRBJ1-5; 8 bases agree with TRBD1. Germline CDR1 DFQATT, CDR2 SNEGSKA (reference sequence). This CDR3 is 15 amino acids long. Trimming took 4 bases from V and 6 from J; bases not matched to a gene: 11. CDR3 nucleotide sequence: TGCAGTGCTACTCCCGAACAGGGGGGAGCTCAGCCCCAGCATTTT. Its translation is CSATPEQGGAQPQHF.

The chain couples TRBV29-1 to TRBJ2-5; D uncertain. The CDR3 covers 13 residues. CDR1 is SQVTM, CDR2 ANQGSEA, per germline. The V end lost 4 bases, the J end lost 5 bases, and 14 bases lay between the germline ends. CDR3 residues: CSVAGTFGETQYF. The CDR3 nucleotides are TGCAGCGTTGCGGGCACTTTTGGGGAGACCCAGTACTTC.

The table lists this clonotype with a count of one. The CDR3 nucleotides are TGTGCCAGCAGCTTAATGTCAAGCGGGGTCGGAAATGAGCAGTTCTTC. This encodes CASSLMSSGVGNEQFF. The rearrangement joins TRBV7-3 to TRBJ2-1, with 7 bases fitting TRBD2. CDR3 size: 16 residues. Germline CDR1 is SGHTA and CDR2 is FQGTGA. With V trimmed by 1 base and J by 7 bases, 10 bases remained unmatched. The full variable domain, with the rest looked up from reference TRBV7-3 and TRBJ2-1, is GAGVSQTPSNKVTEKGKYVELRCDPISGHTALYWYRQSLGQGPEFLIYFQGTGAADDSGLPNDRFFAVRPEGSVSTLKIQRTERGDSAVYLCASSLMSSGVGNEQFFGPGTRLTVL.

V usage is TRBV2 and J usage is TRBJ1-5, with D possibly being TRBD1 (5 bases). CDR1 SNHLY and CDR2 FYNNEI come from the germline V gene. CDR3 length equals 14 residues. The germline V and J ends were trimmed by 4 bases and 5 bases, with 12 bases remaining between them. CDR3 amino acids: CASSGAGLYQPQHF. CDR3 nucleotides: TGTGCCAGCAGTGGGGCAGGGCTATATCAGCCCCAGCATTTT.

Regarding this clonotype: A read error may account for a junction end that differs from germline. The V gene is TRBV5-1, the J gene TRBJ2-5, with 7 positions matching TRBD1. The germline CDR1 and CDR2 sequences are SGHRS and YFSETQ. This CDR3 has 15 amino acids. In DNA form, the CDR3 reads TGCGCCGGCAGCATATTCGGGACAGTACAAGAGACCCAGTACTTC. Translated, it gives CAGSIFGTVQETQYF.

In its sample, this clonotype was seen a few times. This rearrangement joins TRBV9 to TRBJ2-5; 10 bases match TRBD1. The CDR3 is 14 amino acids. Germline trimming cut 3 bases from V and 4 bases from J; bases unmatched to any gene: 3. Per germline, CDR1 SGDLS and CDR2 YYNGEE. CDR3 in DNA: TGTGCCAGCAGCGAGGACAGGGGGGGAGAGACCCAGTACTTC. The encoded protein is CASSEDRGGETQYF.

This sequence joins TRBV11-2 and TRBJ1-1; D is uncertain. The V gene lost 5 bases and the J gene lost 11 bases, with 15 bases spanning the gap. CDR3 length: 12 amino acids. Germline V gene lookup returns CDR1 SGHAT and CDR2 FQNNGV. The CDR3 DNA sequence: TGTGCCAGCAGCCTATCTGGTCGGGTGGCTTTCTTT. Its protein product is CASSLSGRVAFF. The complete variable domain, with remaining parts taken from reference TRBV11-2 and TRBJ1-1, reads EAGVAQSPRYKIIEKRQSVAFWCNPISGHATLYWYQQILGQGPKLLIQFQNNGVVDDSQLPKDRFSAERLKGVDSTLKIQPAKLEDSAVYLCASSLSGRVAFFGQGTRLTVV.

This clonotype has a handful of counts. The CDR3 bases are TGTGCCAGCAGTGATCAGACCTATGGCTACACCTTC. Protein: CASSDQTYGYTF. This rearrangement joins TRBV2 to TRBJ1-2; the D is unclear. CDR3 length equals 12 residues. The V gene's germline CDR1 is SNHLY and CDR2 FYNNEI. V dropped 3 bases and J dropped 4 bases, with 6 bases sitting between them.

The CDR3, as DNA: TGTGCCAGCAGGTTCGAGACCGCCTACGAGCAGTACTTC. Amino acid sequence: CASRFETAYEQYF. V usage is TRBV28 and J usage is TRBJ2-7; D is undetermined. Germline V CDR1 and CDR2: MDHEN, SYDVKM. V lost 6 bases to trimming and J lost 2 bases, with 11 bases between them. The CDR3 has 13 amino acids.

J is TRBJ2-1 and V is TRBV4-3; 8 bases map to TRBD2. V trimming: 10 bases; J trimming: 9 bases; junction bases outside the gene matches: 11. Looked up from germline, CDR1 is LGHNA and CDR2 is YSLEER. This CDR3 region has 13 residues. The CDR3 sequence is CATAGEGTGEQFF. The CDR3, as DNA: TGCGCCACAGCGGGGGAAGGGACGGGTGAGCAGTTCTTC.

A single count supports this clonotype. The chain links TRBV12-3 or TRBV12-4 to TRBJ2-2; D not certain. The CDR3 covers 14 residues. Trimming shortened V by 3 bases and J by 6 bases, and 11 bases separated the two germline ends. The CDR3 coding sequence is TGTGCCAGCAGTTTCCGCGGCAGCCCCGGGGAGCTGTTTTTT. Protein sequence: CASSFRGSPGELFF.

The chain links TRBV20-1 to TRBJ2-7; D ambiguous. Germline CDR1 and CDR2: DFQATT and SNEGSKA (reference sequence). The CDR3 totals 12 residues. V lost 1 base, J lost 5 bases, and 9 bases lay in between. In DNA form, the CDR3 reads TGCAGTGCTAGAGTGGCCACCCACGAGCAGTACTTC. This translates into CSARVATHEQYF.

In this sample, this clonotype turned up a few times. J is TRBJ1-2 and V is TRBV28; a weak D match, TRBD1 (6 bases). CDR1 MDHEN and CDR2 SYDVKM come from the germline V gene. CDR3 length: 13 amino acids. Trimming took off 6 bases at V and 2 bases at J, with 10 bases between the two ends. The CDR3 DNA follows: TGTGCCAGCAGACTAGGGGGGAACTATGGCTACACCTTC. Translating gives CASRLGGNYGYTF.

Comments on this clonotype: Mismatch with germline at one junction end may stem from a read error. The V and J genes are TRBV7-2 and TRBJ2-5; D might be TRBD1 (6 bases). CDR1 and CDR2 (germline): SGHTA, FQGNSA. This CDR3 is built from 15 residues. CDR3 sequence reads: CASSWYREVQEAQYF. The DNA of the CDR3 is TGTGCCAGCAGCTGGTACAGGGAAGTTCAAGAGGCCCAGTACTTC.